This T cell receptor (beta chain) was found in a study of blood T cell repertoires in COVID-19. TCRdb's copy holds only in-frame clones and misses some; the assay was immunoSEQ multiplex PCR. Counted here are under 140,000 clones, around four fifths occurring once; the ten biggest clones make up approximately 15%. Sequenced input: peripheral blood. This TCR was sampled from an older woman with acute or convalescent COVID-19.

CDR3 nucleotides: TGTGCCAGCACATCCTTTGGGGGGACAGGGGGCGCCTATAACTATGGCTACACCTTC. As protein: CASTSFGGTGGAYNYGYTF. The chain recombines TRBV27 with TRBJ1-2, with 12 nucleotides matching TRBD1. CDR1 MNHEY and CDR2 SMNVEV come from the germline V gene (reference sequence). V was clipped by 7 bases and J by 1 base; unmatched bases: 16. The CDR3 sequence is 19 residues long.